This T cell receptor beta chain was retrieved from a study of healthy donors' naive CD4 and CD8 T cells. Study-wide points: Bias from naive T cell homeostatic proliferation was not addressed. Negatively charged CDR3s marked CD8+ lineage; positively charged CDR3s marked CD4+ lineage. Most V and J genes were reportedly biased between naive CD4+ and CD8+ cells. Roughly 13% of CD4/CD8 propensity variance appeared explained by V, J and CDR3 charge.

Each TCR library used around 500 ng of total RNA and a linear amplification protocol. A single record per CDR3 protein comes from TCRdb applying MiXCR to the reads. The sample lists roughly 200,000 distinct CDR3 sequences, around 70% occurring once. As concerns this clonotype: The antigen is unknown.

This clonotype was sampled from a pool of human donors in good health; the sample pools cells from several healthy donors. The sequencing sample was made of naive CD4+ and CD8+ T cells sorted from blood, pooled from several donors.

The CDR3 DNA reads as TGCGCCAGCAGCTCCACAGGGGCTATCACTGAAGCTTTCTTT. Protein: CASSSTGAITEAFF. The rearrangement uses TRBV5-1 and TRBJ1-1, with 7 bases that match TRBD1. Germline V gives CDR1 SGHRS, CDR2 YFSETQ. The CDR3 sequence is 14 residues long. The V segment lost 3 bases and the J segment 4 bases; nucleotides outside the gene matches: 6.